This T cell receptor beta chain is from a study of spatial heterogeneity in lung cancer (dated by TCRdb to between 2019 and 2020). In terms of the full investigation: Beta-chain transcripts were consistently detected in greater numbers than alpha-chain transcripts, which likely reflects a higher abundance of beta-chain transcripts. In the raw uncorrected reads, each unique combination of TCR and UMI appeared more than ten times on average. The study quantitatively compared TCR alpha and beta repertoires across multiple tumor regions, matched nontumor lung and blood in non-small cell lung cancer. Nonsynonymous mutation counts, determined by whole-exome sequencing of tumor tissue, were related to features of the TCR repertoire. Both alpha and beta chains were TCR-sequenced in samples taken at surgery, namely 220 tumor regions, around 61 matched nontumor lung samples and 56 PBMC samples. The research as a whole found: Ubiquitous expanded tumor TCRs showed up in blood more often at tumor resection than at routine follow-up. Additional single-cell paired TCR alpha and beta sequencing was considered necessary to confirm, at a functional level, the hypothesis that regional TCRs recognize regional mutations.

Based on the germline V gene (reference sequence), the CDR1 and CDR2 sequences are DFQATT and SNEGSKA. The CDR3, from cysteine to phenylalanine, totals 11 residues. Only CDR3 DNA remains: 33 bases, in frame from the first base. Trimming removed 4 bases from V and 5 bases from J, leaving 9 bases between the germline ends. Libraries were constructed by 5' RACE. The sequencer listed for this sample is NextSeq 500. The TCR library protocol attached a unique molecular identifier to each TCR cDNA molecule to allow correction of PCR and sequencing errors. On the authors' methods: TCR identification, UMI-based error correction and CDR3 extraction were all carried out with Decombinator tools. Expanded TCRs were defined as those above a frequency of 2 per 1,000, corresponding to the top 1% of the tumor frequency distribution. Rényi diversity was computed with the R vegan package after subsampling each repertoire 100 times to 5,000 TCRs. To build CDR3 similarity networks, amino acid triplet string-kernel similarity was used, and CDR3s were connected when their pairwise similarity was above 0.82. TCRdb itself trimmed the public reads at Q25 with fastp, ran MiXCR and retained productive beta chains. A single entry per CDR3 protein holds the most common genes and DNA from its merged rows. These V and J calls originate from TCRdb's pipeline instead of the authors' own analysis. Present in this sample are just under 95,000 distinct CDR3 sequences, roughly 12% of which were seen just once. The ten largest clones add up to under 50% of the sample.

To note about this clonotype: There is no known antigen for this receptor. No much larger clonotype is one base removed from it; base qualities were not supplied.

The label giving this sample's time point can be read as: sample taken at primary tumor resection. TCR sequencing used whole RNA extracted from tumor and nontumor lung tissue, or from cryopreserved PBMC samples, without cell sorting. Samples were obtained from 72 patients with early-stage, untreated non-small cell lung cancer from the lung TRACERx cohort. Only patients with enough RNA available from two or more tumor regions were chosen for TCR sequencing. This clonotype was obtained from a male donor with early-stage non-small cell lung cancer. The chain joins TRBV20-1 to TRBJ2-7, with a weak D call of TRBD1 (6 bases match). The material was PBMCs, obtained at surgery. This receptor carries the CDR3 CSAIQGHEQYF. At the DNA level, the sequence is TGCAGTGCTATACAGGGCCACGAGCAGTACTTC.